These 28 T cell receptor beta chains share one sample of origin, sequenced in a study of T cell changes during pregnancy in multiple sclerosis. Profiling relied on immunoSEQ multiplex PCR, and the TCRdb table lists in-frame clones only, not all of them. The table records tens of thousands of clones, about 89% of them present only once. Sequencing was performed on CD4+ T cells from peripheral blood mononuclear cells, taken in the second trimester of pregnancy. These receptors originate from a female donor with multiple sclerosis, enrolled in a pregnancy study.

This rearrangement joins TRBV9 to TRBJ2-5, with unresolved D. The V and J ends lost 3 bases and 2 bases respectively, with 8 bases between them. The germline V gene encodes CDR1 SGDLS and CDR2 YYNGEE. This CDR3 comprises 13 residues. The CDR3 DNA reads as TGTGCCAGCAGCGGGGCGCGACAAGAGACCCAGTACTTC. Protein: CASSGARQETQYF.

This clone was recorded once. This sequence joins TRBV7-9 and TRBJ2-7; D might be TRBD2 (5 bases). V lost 1 base and J 0 bases, leaving 16 bases between the germline ends. Germline assignment: CDR1 SEHNR and CDR2 FQNEAQ (reference sequence). CDR3 size: 17 residues. The CDR3 region has the DNA TGTGCCAGCAGCTTAGGTGTGAGGCTAGAGGGCTCCTACGAGCAGTACTTC. As protein: CASSLGVRLEGSYEQYF.

The J gene is TRBJ2-1, the V gene TRBV28, with TRBD1 as a possible D gene (5 bases). Per the germline V gene, CDR1 is MDHEN and CDR2 is SYDVKM. V shed 6 bases and J shed 1 base, with 7 bases lying between them. The CDR3 spans 13 residues. CDR3 residues: CASRGQSYNEQFF. The CDR3 coding sequence is TGTGCCAGCAGGGGGCAGTCCTACAATGAGCAGTTCTTC.

This clone came up once. V and J are TRBV6-1 and TRBJ1-3, with D tentatively TRBD1 (5 bases). CDR3 size: 13 residues. CDR1 and CDR2 from the germline V gene are MNHNS and SASEGT. The V gene lost 6 bases and the J gene lost 6 bases, with 12 bases spanning the gap. The DNA for the CDR3 is TGTGCCAGCAGAGAGACAGCAACAAACACCATATATTTT. Residues: CASRETATNTIYF.

The chain recombines TRBV27 with TRBJ1-6, with D unclear. In germline, CDR1 is MNHEY, CDR2 SMNVEV (reference sequence). The germline V and J ends were trimmed by 2 bases and 1 base, with 3 bases remaining between them. The CDR3 length is 14 residues. CDR3 DNA sequence: TGTGCCAGCAGTTTAGAGTCCTATAATTCACCCCTCCACTTT. This codes for CASSLESYNSPLHF.

This sequence joins TRBV5-6 and TRBJ2-7; D gene ambiguous. V shed 2 bases and J shed 4 bases, with 19 bases lying between them. Germline V lookup: CDR1 SGHDT, CDR2 YYEEEE. The CDR3 spans 16 residues. The CDR3 bases are TGTGCCAGCAGCTTTTTGGGTGCGGCAAAGACGTACGAGCAGTACTTC. It specifies CASSFLGAAKTYEQYF.

This chain connects TRBV7-2 to TRBJ2-3; TRBD2 is a possible D gene (5 bases). V was shortened by 8 bases and J by 6 bases, with 12 bases between the two germline ends. Germline CDR1 SGHTA, CDR2 FQGNSA. The CDR3 consists of 12 residues. The CDR3 DNA follows: TGTGCCAGCGGCCGGGAAGCTGATACGCAGTATTTT. This gives the protein CASGREADTQYF.

The chain has TRBV5-1 and TRBJ1-1, with D possibly TRBD1 on 6 matching bases. Trimming shortened V by 2 bases and J by 1 base, and 12 bases separated the two germline ends. The germline gives CDR1 SGHRS, CDR2 YFSETQ. CDR3 length: 15 residues. DNA for the CDR3: TGCGCCAGCAGCTTAACAGGGAGTGGGAACACTGAAGCTTTCTTT. Protein: CASSLTGSGNTEAFF.

The chain links TRBV7-3 to TRBJ1-3; D is possibly TRBD1 (6 bases). The V and J ends lost 5 bases and 2 bases respectively, with 13 bases between them. This CDR3 has 15 residues. Germline CDR1 is SGHTA and CDR2 is FQGTGA. In nucleotides, the CDR3 is TGTGCCAGCAGCCAAACCGGGACACCTGGAAACACCATATATTTT. It codes for CASSQTGTPGNTIYF.

This clone was counted only a few times. The chain has TRBV4-1 and TRBJ2-2, with 9 bases fitting TRBD1. Germline CDR1 and CDR2: MGHRA and YSYEKL. This CDR3 spans 15 amino acids. The V segment lost 4 bases and the J segment 2 bases; nucleotides outside the gene matches: 2. The CDR3 spells CASSPGQGNTGELFF. The CDR3 nucleotides read TGCGCCAGCAGCCCGGGACAGGGAAACACCGGGGAGCTGTTTTTT.

The rearrangement uses TRBV29-1 and TRBJ2-1, with TRBD2 identical over 12 bases. The CDR3 loop spans 17 amino acids. Looked up from germline, CDR1 is SQVTM and CDR2 is ANQGSEA. V trimming: 3 bases; J trimming: 0 bases; junction bases outside the gene matches: 6. The CDR3 region is CSVDTSGGSSSYNEQFF. The CDR3, as DNA: TGCAGCGTTGATACTAGCGGGGGGTCTAGCTCCTACAATGAGCAGTTCTTC.

The V and J genes are TRBV30 and TRBJ2-1; D is possibly TRBD2 (7 bases). V lost 0 bases and J lost 8, with 20 bases in between. Germline-derived CDR1 and CDR2 are GTSNPN and SVGIG (reference sequence). This CDR3 is built from 16 residues. As DNA, the CDR3 is TGTGCCTGGAGTGTCCCCCTGGGGGGGGCTAGTTATGAGCAGTTCTTC. Protein: CAWSVPLGGASYEQFF. The full variable domain, completed using reference TRBV30 and TRBJ2-1, is SQTIHQWPATLVQPVGSPLSLECTVEGTSNPNLYWYRQAAGRGLQLLFYSVGIGQISSEVPQNLSASRPQDRQFILSSKKLLLSDSGFYLCAWSVPLGGASYEQFFGPGTRLTVL.

The chain employs TRBV5-1 and TRBJ2-2, with 10 positions matching TRBD2. The CDR3 covers 17 residues. Trimming cost V 0 bases and J 5 bases; bases outside gene matches: 7. CDR1 is SGHRS and CDR2 is YFSETQ in the germline V gene. The CDR3 sequence is CASSLESGGAGTGELFF. The CDR3, as DNA: TGCGCCAGCAGCTTGGAAAGCGGGGGGGCCGGGACCGGGGAGCTGTTTTTT.

This chain uses TRBV4-2 with TRBJ1-6, with 7 bases matching TRBD1. V dropped 1 base and J dropped 10; count of bases not matched to a gene: 4. This CDR3 is built from 14 residues. Germline lookup yields CDR1 LGHNA and CDR2 YNFKEQ. This CDR3 is CASSQVNRGSPLHF. The DNA for the CDR3 is TGTGCCAGCAGCCAAGTCAACAGGGGATCACCCCTCCACTTT.

This clone was recorded once. The V call is TRBV10-3, the J call TRBJ1-2; D might be TRBD1 (6 bases). V shed 5 bases and J shed 6 bases, with 19 bases lying between them. The CDR3 is made up of 15 amino acids. CDR1 and CDR2 (germline): ENHRY, SYGVKD. As DNA, the CDR3 is TGTGCCATCAGTCACAGGGCCGCCCGTGAGGATGGCTACACCTTC. As protein: CAISHRAAREDGYTF.

The chain is built from TRBV6-1 and TRBJ2-5; D call uncertain. Trimming cost V 3 bases and J 2 bases, with 7 bases left between them. The CDR3 contains 13 residues. The germline CDR1 and CDR2 sequences are MNHNS and SASEGT. This CDR3 is CASSERSQETQYF. CDR3 coding DNA: TGTGCCAGCAGTGAGCGGTCACAAGAGACCCAGTACTTC.

The J gene is TRBJ1-6, the V gene TRBV11-3, with D hard to call. The CDR3 covers 12 residues. Trimming left V 5 bases short and J 8 bases short, with 7 bases between. Germline CDR1 and CDR2: SGHNT and YENEEA. Here the CDR3 reads CASSTIDSPLHF. DNA of the CDR3: TGTGCCAGCAGCACGATAGATTCACCCCTCCACTTT.

The chain employs TRBV9 and TRBJ2-5; 10 bases line up with TRBD1. This CDR3 region has 13 residues. V gave up 7 bases and J gave up 5 bases; unmatched junction bases: 5. Per the germline V gene, CDR1 is SGDLS and CDR2 is YYNGEE. This CDR3 is CASGTGAEETQYF. The CDR3 region has the DNA TGTGCCAGCGGGACAGGGGCTGAGGAGACCCAGTACTTC.

The CDR3 is CASSTNRDTEAFF. Here the CDR3 DNA reads TGTGCCAGCAGCACCAACAGGGACACTGAAGCTTTCTTT. The rearrangement links TRBV11-3 to TRBJ1-1, with D maybe TRBD1 (6 bases). V was cut by 5 bases and J by 3 bases, with 10 bases left in between. Germline V gene lookup returns CDR1 SGHNT and CDR2 YENEEA. This CDR3 has 13 amino acids.

The V call is TRBV4-3, the J call TRBJ2-7, with D possibly being TRBD1 (6 bases). V was shortened by 1 base and J by 3 bases, with 13 bases between the two germline ends. Germline V gives CDR1 LGHNA, CDR2 YSLEER. The CDR3 covers 15 residues. CDR3 residues: CASSQGARGYYEQYF. CDR3 nucleotides: TGCGCCAGCAGCCAAGGTGCCAGGGGTTACTACGAGCAGTACTTC.

The rearrangement joins TRBV9 to TRBJ2-3; D may be TRBD1 (5 bases). V lost 0 bases and J lost 3, with 14 bases in between. CDR3 length equals 16 residues. Germline V gene lookup returns CDR1 SGDLS and CDR2 YYNGEE. The CDR3 region is CASSVGPRGRTDTQYF. CDR3 nucleotides: TGTGCCAGCAGCGTAGGACCAAGGGGTAGGACAGATACGCAGTATTTT. Drawing the rest from reference TRBV9 and TRBJ2-3, the complete variable domain is DSGVTQTPKHLITATGQRVTLRCSPRSGDLSVYWYQQSLDQGLQFLIQYYNGEERAKGNILERFSAQQFPDLHSELNLSSLELGDSALYFCASSVGPRGRTDTQYFGPGTRLTVL.

The rearrangement links TRBV18 to TRBJ2-7, with D possibly TRBD1 on 5 matching bases. Germline CDR1 KGHSH, CDR2 LQKENI. V lost 2 bases, J lost 6 bases, and 14 bases lay in between. The CDR3 spans 14 residues. CDR3: CASSPETGLTEQYF. The CDR3 DNA is TGTGCCAGCTCACCAGAAACAGGCCTTACCGAGCAGTACTTC. Using reference TRBV18 and TRBJ2-7 for the parts outside the CDR3, the full variable domain is NAGVMQNPRHLVRRRGQEARLRCSPMKGHSHVYWYRQLPEEGLKFMVYLQKENIIDESGMPKERFSAEFPKEGPSILRIQQVVRGDSAAYFCASSPETGLTEQYFGPGTRLTVT.

The J gene is TRBJ2-5, the V gene TRBV10-3, with 14 bases lining up with TRBD2. V dropped 4 bases and J dropped 4; count of bases not matched to a gene: 8. The CDR3 totals 17 residues. The germline V gene has CDR1 ENHRY and CDR2 SYGVKD. The CDR3 coding sequence is TGTGCCATCAGTGGGGGACTAGCGGGAGATATAGGAGAGACCCAGTACTTC. Translation: CAISGGLAGDIGETQYF.

The chain carries TRBV7-8 and TRBJ2-7; TRBD2 might be the D (5 bases). CDR3 length: 15 residues. Germline values: CDR1 SGHVS, CDR2 FQNEAQ. Trimming removed 1 base at V and 3 bases at J, with 13 bases between. This chain's CDR3 is CASSLEARGGYEQYF. Here the CDR3 DNA reads TGTGCCAGCAGCTTAGAAGCGAGAGGAGGCTACGAGCAGTACTTC.

The rearrangement links TRBV11-3 to TRBJ2-1; D perhaps matches TRBD1 (5 bases). V was pared by 1 base and J by 7 bases, with 14 bases between. Germline lookup yields CDR1 SGHNT and CDR2 YENEEA. CDR3 size: 15 residues. The CDR3 DNA follows: TGTGCCAGCAGCTTAGGAGCAGGGATTACGAATGAGCAGTTCTTC. The encoded protein is CASSLGAGITNEQFF.

The chain has TRBV10-3 and TRBJ1-6; 7 bases align to TRBD1. The CDR3 runs to 17 residues. Trimming took 6 bases from V and 0 from J; bases not matched to a gene: 8. CDR1 and CDR2 (germline): ENHRY, SYGVKD. In DNA form, the CDR3 reads TGTGCCATCAGCCCAGACAGGGTGAGCTCCTATAATTCACCCCTCCACTTT. Translation gives CAISPDRVSSYNSPLHF.

The chain joins TRBV6-6 to TRBJ1-3; D gene uncertain. The V and J ends lost 8 bases and 3 bases respectively, with 5 bases between them. The V gene's germline CDR1 is MNHNY and CDR2 SVGAGI (reference sequence). The CDR3 length is 11 residues. CDR3: CASLGGNTIYF. For the CDR3, the DNA is TGTGCCAGCCTCGGTGGAAACACCATATATTTT.

The table lists this clone with a count of one. The chain uses TRBV9 and TRBJ1-2; 9 positions agree with TRBD1. Germline loops: CDR1 SGDLS, CDR2 YYNGEE. The CDR3 spans 15 residues. Unmatched junction bases numbered 10, after V lost 2 bases and J lost 8 bases. This CDR3 is CASSVLGQGTQGYTF. In DNA form, the CDR3 reads TGTGCCAGCAGCGTTCTTGGACAGGGGACGCAGGGCTACACCTTC.